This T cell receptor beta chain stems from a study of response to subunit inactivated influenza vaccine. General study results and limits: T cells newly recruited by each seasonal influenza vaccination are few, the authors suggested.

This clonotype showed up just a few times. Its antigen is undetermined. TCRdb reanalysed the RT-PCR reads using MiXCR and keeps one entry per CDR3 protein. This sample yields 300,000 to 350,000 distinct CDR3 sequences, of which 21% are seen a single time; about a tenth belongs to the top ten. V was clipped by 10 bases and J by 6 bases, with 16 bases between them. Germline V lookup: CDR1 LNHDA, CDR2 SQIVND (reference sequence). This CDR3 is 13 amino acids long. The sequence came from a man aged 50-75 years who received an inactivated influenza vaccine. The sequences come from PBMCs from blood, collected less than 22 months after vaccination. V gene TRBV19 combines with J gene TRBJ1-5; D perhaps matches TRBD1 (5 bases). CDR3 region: CATMRGQGQPQHF. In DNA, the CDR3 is TGTGCCACTATGAGGGGCCAGGGTCAGCCCCAGCATTTT.